The 30 T cell receptor beta chains presented below share a single source sample, sequenced in a study of a mutant IDH1 vaccine in newly diagnosed glioma (dated by TCRdb to 2020 to 2023). Per the publication, the time point label means: week 47, end of study. Every vaccine dose consisted of 300 ug of a 20-mer mutant IDH1 peptide in Montanide, administered subcutaneously together with topical imiquimod. What these receptors recognize is not known. The receptor library was made with the immunoSEQ multiplex PCR assay. TCRdb provides this immuneACCESS table in a form limited to in-frame rearrangements. Some clones are lacking; in checked studies, under half of them reflect an unresolved V gene, and why the rest are absent is not known. The sample has about 94,000 clones on record, approximately 89% of them singletons. The top ten clones comprise approximately 0.8% of the sample. The source material was PBMCs, sampled from a glioma patient whose treatment included an IDH1 peptide vaccine. Receptors originate from a woman between 50 and 59 years old with glioma.

This chain connects TRBV7-8 to TRBJ1-2; D possibly corresponds to TRBD1 (6 bases). CDR3 length: 13 amino acids. Trimming pared 4 bases from V and 7 bases from J, leaving 13 bases between. Looked up from germline, CDR1 is SGHVS and CDR2 is FQNEAQ. CDR3 sequence: CASSWGRLIGYTF. CDR3 bases: TGTGCCAGCAGCTGGGGGCGTTTGATTGGCTACACCTTC.

The chain employs TRBV28 and TRBJ1-1, with D hard to call. V lost 4 bases and J lost 6, with 18 bases in between. CDR1 is MDHEN and CDR2 is SYDVKM in the germline V gene. The CDR3 totals 15 residues. CDR3 sequence (DNA): TGTGCCAGCAGTTCCCCTTCGGAGGGAGAAGCTGAAGCTTTCTTT. Translated, it gives CASSSPSEGEAEAFF.

In DNA, the CDR3 is TGTGCCGCGAAAAGGGCGGGAGGTAGATCCGATGAGCAGTTCTTC. It codes for CAAKRAGGRSDEQFF. The rearrangement uses TRBV10-3 and TRBJ2-1; 8 bases agree with TRBD2. Germline CDR1 is ENHRY and CDR2 is SYGVKD. V was pared by 11 bases and J by 8 bases, with 17 bases of the junction left unmatched. The CDR3 covers 15 residues.

This chain links TRBV5-1 with TRBJ1-1, with TRBD1 matching over 7 bases. V trimming: 0 bases; J trimming: 10 bases; junction bases outside the gene matches: 12. The CDR3 length is 15 residues. The germline CDR1 and CDR2 sequences are SGHRS and YFSETQ. The CDR3, as DNA: TGCGCCAGCAGCTTGGGGCCAGGGGGACCGGGGATAGCTTTCTTT. Its translation is CASSLGPGGPGIAFF.

This clone was seen only a few times. The chain couples TRBV5-1 to TRBJ1-1; TRBD1 agrees at 7 bases. The CDR3 has 15 amino acids. Germline CDR1 SGHRS, CDR2 YFSETQ. V gave up 3 bases and J gave up 2 bases; unmatched junction bases: 7. The CDR3 nucleotides read TGCGCCAGCAGCTGGGGGGACAGCAAAAACACTGAAGCTTTCTTT. This gives the protein CASSWGDSKNTEAFF.

A single count supports this clone. This sequence joins TRBV4-1 and TRBJ2-1, with TRBD1 matching 7 bases. Germline V gene sequence: CDR1 MGHRA, CDR2 YSYEKL. CDR3 length equals 15 residues. The junction had 7 bases not matched to a gene; V was cut back by 0 bases and J by 8 bases. CDR3 nucleotides: TGCGCCAGCAGCCAAGAAGAGGGACAGAGGCATGAGCAGTTCTTC. Its translation: CASSQEEGQRHEQFF.

This clone was observed once. The chain recombines TRBV2 with TRBJ2-7; 7 bases agree with TRBD2. The CDR3 covers 15 residues. The V gene's germline CDR1 is SNHLY and CDR2 FYNNEI. V dropped 3 bases and J dropped 2; count of bases not matched to a gene: 7. Written as DNA, the CDR3 is TGTGCCAGCAGTGAGTGGGACTACCAAACCTACGAGCAGTACTTC. As protein: CASSEWDYQTYEQYF.

The CDR3 loop reads CASQPLAGGSGELFF. The CDR3 nucleotides read TGTGCCAGCCAACCACTAGCGGGAGGTAGCGGGGAGCTGTTTTTT. V is TRBV6-1 and J is TRBJ2-2, with 12 positions matching TRBD2. The length of the CDR3 is 15 residues. From germline, CDR1 is MNHNS and CDR2 SASEGT. With 8 bases clipped from V and 7 bases from J, the junction kept 8 bases outside the gene matches.

In nucleotides, the CDR3 is TGTGCCAGCAGCTTAGGAAGGTCATACCAAGAGACCCAGTACTTC. Amino acids: CASSLGRSYQETQYF. This sequence joins TRBV7-2 and TRBJ2-5, with no clear D. V lost 1 base to trimming and J lost 0 bases, with 9 bases between them. Germline V gene lookup returns CDR1 SGHTA and CDR2 FQGNSA. The CDR3 loop spans 15 amino acids.

The chain couples TRBV2 to TRBJ1-6; 7 nucleotides agree with TRBD1. Germline assignment: CDR1 SNHLY and CDR2 FYNNEI. This CDR3 has 13 amino acids. The trim removed 8 bases at V and 7 bases at J, leaving 5 bases unmatched. As DNA, the CDR3 is TGTGCCAGCGGGGGACAGCCGAATTCACCCCTCCACTTT. It yields the protein CASGGQPNSPLHF.

The rearrangement uses TRBV6-6 and TRBJ2-5, with D possibly being TRBD1 (6 bases). The CDR3 loop spans 16 amino acids. V lost 5 bases and J 4 bases, leaving 20 bases between the germline ends. Germline assignment: CDR1 MNHNY and CDR2 SVGAGI (reference sequence). The CDR3 sequence: CASSPSPGQSIETQYF. Written as DNA, the CDR3 is TGTGCCAGCAGTCCCTCTCCCGGACAGTCAATAGAGACCCAGTACTTC.

With respect to this clone: The same CDR3 also results from other DNA sequences found in this sample. The genes are TRBV15 and TRBJ1-5; no clear D. CDR1 is LNHNV and CDR2 is YYDKDF in the germline V gene (reference sequence). V was cut by 0 bases and J by 6 bases, with 6 bases left in between. The CDR3 is 13 residues long. Here the CDR3 reads CATSRDSGQPQHF. CDR3 nucleotide sequence: TGTGCCACCAGCAGAGATAGTGGTCAGCCCCAGCATTTT.

The chain combines TRBV5-1 with TRBJ2-1; tentative D call: TRBD2 (6 bases). CDR3 length: 13 residues. V lost 4 bases, J lost 8 bases, and 13 bases lay in between. Germline values: CDR1 SGHRS, CDR2 YFSETQ. CDR3 residues: CASSPRGNHEQFF. The CDR3 DNA reads TGCGCCAGCAGCCCGCGCGGGAACCATGAGCAGTTCTTC.

In its sample, this clone was seen once. The rearrangement links TRBV6-1 to TRBJ2-3; 7 positions agree with TRBD2. Germline assignment: CDR1 MNHNS and CDR2 SASEGT. J was trimmed by 2 bases and V by 6 bases; bases with no gene match: 8. This CDR3 spans 15 amino acids. CDR3 amino acids: CASSYLAATTDTQYF. The CDR3 coding sequence is TGTGCCAGCAGCTACCTAGCGGCAACCACAGATACGCAGTATTTT.

The chain carries TRBV13 and TRBJ2-7; weak D call: TRBD2 (5 bases). The ends were cut back, 3 bases at V and 3 bases at J, with 12 bases in the middle. The CDR3 consists of 14 residues. Germline CDR1 is PRHDT and CDR2 is FYEKMQ (reference sequence). In DNA form, the CDR3 reads TGTGCCAGCAGCTTGGGAGCGGCCCACTACGAGCAGTACTTC. Protein sequence: CASSLGAAHYEQYF.

Only one count was recorded for this clone. The chain employs TRBV28 and TRBJ1-4, with TRBD1 as a possible D gene (6 bases). The CDR3 is 18 amino acids. CDR1 MDHEN and CDR2 SYDVKM come from the germline V gene. V lost 7 bases, J lost 6 bases, and 27 bases lay in between. The DNA for the CDR3 is TGTGCCAGCAATCCTCCCTCAACGGGGGGGGCCGCTGATGAAAAACTGTTTTTT. Its protein product is CASNPPSTGGAADEKLFF. The whole variable domain, remainder taken from reference TRBV28 and TRBJ1-4, is DVKVTQSSRYLVKRTGEKVFLECVQDMDHENMFWYRQDPGLGLRLIYFSYDVKMKEKGDIPEGYSVSREKKERFSLILESASTNQTSMYLCASNPPSTGGAADEKLFFGSGTQLSVL.

This rearrangement joins TRBV5-1 to TRBJ2-7; possible D gene TRBD2, 6 bases. The germline CDR1 and CDR2 sequences are SGHRS and YFSETQ. This CDR3 is built from 13 residues. V dropped 5 bases and J dropped 2 bases, with 11 bases sitting between them. The CDR3 nucleotides read TGCGCCAGCAGACAGGAGGGGACCTACGAGCAGTACTTC. This translates into CASRQEGTYEQYF.

The chain employs TRBV28 and TRBJ1-4; D possibly corresponds to TRBD1 (6 bases). The ends were cut back, 4 bases at V and 6 bases at J, with 18 bases in the middle. The CDR3 has 16 amino acids. Germline V lookup: CDR1 MDHEN, CDR2 SYDVKM. The CDR3 sequence: CASSSLRWGQDEKLFF. The CDR3 region has the DNA TGTGCCAGCAGTTCATTGAGGTGGGGGCAGGATGAAAAACTGTTTTTT.

This chain connects TRBV9 to TRBJ2-5; 8 bases fit TRBD2. This CDR3 spans 14 amino acids. Germline CDR1 reads SGDLS; CDR2 reads YYNGEE. J gave up 4 bases and V 0 bases, and 2 bases lay outside the gene matches. The CDR3 loop is CASSVDGRGETQYF. The CDR3 DNA follows: TGTGCCAGCAGCGTAGACGGGAGGGGAGAGACCCAGTACTTC.

The chain joins TRBV30 to TRBJ2-7; the match to TRBD1 covers 9 bases. CDR3 length: 14 amino acids. Germline assignment: CDR1 GTSNPN and CDR2 SVGIG (reference sequence). V dropped 4 bases and J dropped 2; count of bases not matched to a gene: 6. CDR3 sequence: CAWNPGQGTYEQYF. Written as DNA, the CDR3 is TGTGCCTGGAACCCGGGACAGGGCACCTACGAGCAGTACTTC.

The V gene is TRBV6-5, the J gene TRBJ1-4; no reliable D call. The ends were cut back, 4 bases at V and 8 bases at J, with 14 bases in the middle. CDR1 is MNHEY, CDR2 SVGAGI, per germline. There are 14 residues in the CDR3. The CDR3 DNA reads TGTGCCAGCAGTTTTCAGCCCAGTGAGGAAAAACTGTTTTTT. It codes for CASSFQPSEEKLFF.

The chain links TRBV30 to TRBJ2-7; 9 bases match TRBD1. The germline gives CDR1 GTSNPN, CDR2 SVGIG (reference sequence). Germline trimming cut 4 bases from V and 0 bases from J; bases unmatched to any gene: 4. The CDR3 runs 14 residues. The CDR3 nucleotides read TGTGCCTGGAAACCGACAGGGGGCTCCTACGAGCAGTACTTC. Translating it yields CAWKPTGGSYEQYF.

DNA of the CDR3: TGTGCCAGCACCGAATCAGCAACTAATGAAAAACTGTTTTTT. This gives the protein CASTESATNEKLFF. The chain couples TRBV5-6 to TRBJ1-4, with no clear D. With 6 bases removed from V and 0 bases from J, the gap between germline ends came to 9 bases. This CDR3 has 14 amino acids. Germline V gene lookup returns CDR1 SGHDT and CDR2 YYEEEE.

This chain uses TRBV2 with TRBJ2-7; D is possibly TRBD1 (5 bases). The ends were cut back, 7 bases at V and 5 bases at J, with 15 bases in the middle. The CDR3 runs 13 residues. Per germline, CDR1 SNHLY and CDR2 FYNNEI. This CDR3 reads CASKLDSINEQYF. The CDR3 DNA reads as TGTGCCAGCAAGCTTGACAGCATCAACGAGCAGTACTTC.

The J gene is TRBJ2-1, the V gene TRBV2, with 8 bases identical to TRBD2. The germline CDR1 and CDR2 sequences are SNHLY and FYNNEI. The CDR3 extends over 21 amino acids. With V trimmed by 1 base and J by 0 bases, 17 bases remained unmatched. The CDR3 loop is CASSEVGIGLAGQSSYNEQFF. In nucleotides, the CDR3 is TGTGCCAGCAGTGAAGTTGGGATCGGGCTAGCGGGCCAAAGCTCCTACAATGAGCAGTTCTTC.

The chain has TRBV28 and TRBJ1-1, with D perhaps matching TRBD1 (5 bases). CDR1 is MDHEN and CDR2 is SYDVKM in the germline V gene. V was clipped by 8 bases and J by 5 bases, with 18 bases between them. This CDR3 is 14 amino acids long. In nucleotides, the CDR3 is TGTGCCAGCTCCCTTGGGGAGGGGCTGACTGAAGCTTTCTTT. Translating gives CASSLGEGLTEAFF.

J is TRBJ2-1 and V is TRBV6-6; 11 bases match TRBD2. Germline V gene sequence: CDR1 MNHNY, CDR2 SVGAGI (reference sequence). Germline trimming cut 2 bases from V and 3 bases from J; bases unmatched to any gene: 3. This CDR3 comprises 16 residues. CDR3 DNA: TGTGCCAGCAGTTACCTCGGGACTAGCGGCTACAATGAGCAGTTCTTC. Amino acid sequence: CASSYLGTSGYNEQFF.

V and J are TRBV9 and TRBJ1-5; possible D gene TRBD1, 6 bases. The CDR3 contains 15 residues. From germline, CDR1 is SGDLS and CDR2 YYNGEE. V was cut by 3 bases and J by 7 bases, with 17 bases left in between. The CDR3 spells CASSAQGAYGQPQHF. DNA of the CDR3: TGTGCCAGCAGCGCACAGGGTGCCTATGGGCAGCCCCAGCATTTT.

V and J are TRBV5-6 and TRBJ1-6; D is unresolved. Per the germline V gene, CDR1 is SGHDT and CDR2 is YYEEEE. CDR3 length: 17 amino acids. V dropped 0 bases and J dropped 9 bases, with 19 bases sitting between them. The chain's CDR3 is CASSLETRLPLLSPLHF. In DNA form, the CDR3 reads TGTGCCAGCAGCTTGGAAACGCGGCTGCCTCTACTTTCACCCCTCCACTTT.

This clone was found once. This chain links TRBV11-2 with TRBJ2-6, with D perhaps TRBD2 (6 bases). Trimming cost V 10 bases and J 4 bases, with 20 bases left between them. CDR1 SGHAT and CDR2 FQNNGV come from the germline V gene. The CDR3 length is 16 residues. The CDR3 DNA reads TGTGCCACCGACATGGTGGGAGGCAACGGGGCCAACGTCCTGACTTTC. Protein: CATDMVGGNGANVLTF.